The clone carrying this T cell receptor (beta chain) was detected only a few times. The antigen is not known. These data belong to a study of T cell responses to AZD1222 COVID-19 vaccine. V dropped 2 bases and J dropped 5; count of bases not matched to a gene: 4. This CDR3 is built from 14 residues. The germline gives CDR1 SEHNR, CDR2 FQNEAQ (reference sequence). Only in-frame clones appear in the TCRdb table, and some are missing; sequencing was by immunoSEQ multiplex PCR. There are 100,000 to 150,000 clones in the sample; 93% occur only once, and roughly 5.9% lies in the top ten. Study results and caveats: Across spike, vaccine-associated CD4 TCRs were found, dominant at 160-218 and 743-854. Only 5 to 7 AZD1222 recipients were seropositive at baseline.

The receptor was derived from an adult in good health. This chain links TRBV7-9 with TRBJ2-7; 9 bases are shared with TRBD1. This specimen was peripheral blood, taken on day 0 of AZD1222 vaccination. In DNA, the CDR3 is TGTGCCAGCAGCTTAACACGGGACAGGGACGAGCAGTACTTC. Translation gives CASSLTRDRDEQYF.